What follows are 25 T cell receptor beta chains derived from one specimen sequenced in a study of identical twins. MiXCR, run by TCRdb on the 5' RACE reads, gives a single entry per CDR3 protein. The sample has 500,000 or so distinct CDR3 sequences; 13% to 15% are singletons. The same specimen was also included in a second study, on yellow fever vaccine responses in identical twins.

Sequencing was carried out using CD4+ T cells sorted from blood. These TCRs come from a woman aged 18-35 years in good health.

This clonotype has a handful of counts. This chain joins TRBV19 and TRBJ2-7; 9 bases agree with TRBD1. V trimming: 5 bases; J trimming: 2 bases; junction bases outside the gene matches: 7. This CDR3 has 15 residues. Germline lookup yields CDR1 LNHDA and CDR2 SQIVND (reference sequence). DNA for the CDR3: TGTGCCAGTAGTTTCGGGACAGGGATGGCCTACGAGCAGTACTTC. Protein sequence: CASSFGTGMAYEQYF.

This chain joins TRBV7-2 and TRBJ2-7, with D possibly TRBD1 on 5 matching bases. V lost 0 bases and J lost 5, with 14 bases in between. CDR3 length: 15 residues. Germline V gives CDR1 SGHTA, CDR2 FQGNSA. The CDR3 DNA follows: TGTGCCAGCAGCTTAGCACAGGCGGTTGGGCACGAGCAGTACTTC. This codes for CASSLAQAVGHEQYF.

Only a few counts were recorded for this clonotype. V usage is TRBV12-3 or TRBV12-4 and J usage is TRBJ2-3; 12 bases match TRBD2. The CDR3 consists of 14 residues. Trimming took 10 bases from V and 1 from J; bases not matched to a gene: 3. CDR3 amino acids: CATRTSGGTDTQYF. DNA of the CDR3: TGTGCCACCCGGACTAGCGGGGGCACAGATACGCAGTATTTT.

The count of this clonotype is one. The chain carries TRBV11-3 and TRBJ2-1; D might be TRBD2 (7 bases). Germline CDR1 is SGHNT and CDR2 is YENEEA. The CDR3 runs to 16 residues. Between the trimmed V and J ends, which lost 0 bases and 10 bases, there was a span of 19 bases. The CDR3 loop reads CASSLERWEGETEQFF. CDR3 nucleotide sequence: TGTGCCAGCAGCTTAGAACGGTGGGAGGGGGAGACGGAGCAGTTCTTC.

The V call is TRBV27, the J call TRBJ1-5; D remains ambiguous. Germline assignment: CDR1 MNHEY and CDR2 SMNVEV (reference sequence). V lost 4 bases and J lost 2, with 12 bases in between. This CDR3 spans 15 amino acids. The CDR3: CASSSVLLGNQPQHF. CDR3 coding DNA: TGTGCCAGCAGTTCCGTTCTTCTTGGCAATCAGCCCCAGCATTTT.

The chain's CDR3 is CASSYDLVKGEQYF. The CDR3 DNA follows: TGTGCCAGCAGTTATGACCTAGTCAAAGGCGAGCAGTACTTC. The V and J genes are TRBV6-5 and TRBJ2-7; D call uncertain. The germline V and J ends were trimmed by 3 bases and 6 bases, with 15 bases remaining between them. The CDR3 spans 14 residues. The V gene's germline CDR1 is MNHEY and CDR2 SVGAGI.

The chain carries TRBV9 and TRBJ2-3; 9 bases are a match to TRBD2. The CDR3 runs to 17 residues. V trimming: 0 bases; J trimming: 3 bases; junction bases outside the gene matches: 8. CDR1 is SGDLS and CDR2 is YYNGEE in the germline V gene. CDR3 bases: TGTGCCAGCAGCGTAGATCCGGCGGGGGGGAGAACAGATACGCAGTATTTT. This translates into CASSVDPAGGRTDTQYF.

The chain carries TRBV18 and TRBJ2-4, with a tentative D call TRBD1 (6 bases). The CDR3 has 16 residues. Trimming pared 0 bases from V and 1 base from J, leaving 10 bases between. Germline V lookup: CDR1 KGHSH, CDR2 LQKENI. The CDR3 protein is CASSPPRGMAKNIQYF. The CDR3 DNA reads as TGTGCCAGCTCACCACCGAGGGGGATGGCCAAAAACATTCAGTACTTC.

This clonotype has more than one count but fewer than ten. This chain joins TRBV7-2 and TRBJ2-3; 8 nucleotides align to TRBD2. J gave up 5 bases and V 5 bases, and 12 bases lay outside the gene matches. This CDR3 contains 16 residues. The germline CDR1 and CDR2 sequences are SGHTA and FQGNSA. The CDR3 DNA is TGTGCCAGCAGCACAGAGGGGCGGGGGGCGGAAGATACGCAGTATTTT. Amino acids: CASSTEGRGAEDTQYF.

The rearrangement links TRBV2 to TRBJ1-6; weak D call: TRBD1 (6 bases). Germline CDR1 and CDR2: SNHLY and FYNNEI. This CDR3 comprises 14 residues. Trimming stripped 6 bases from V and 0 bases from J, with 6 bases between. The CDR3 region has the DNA TGTGCCAGCAGGGACAGCTCCTATAATTCACCCCTCCACTTT. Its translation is CASRDSSYNSPLHF. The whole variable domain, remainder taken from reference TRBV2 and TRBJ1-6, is EPEVTQTPSHQVTQMGQEVILRCVPISNHLYFYWYRQILGQKVEFLVSFYNNEISEKSEIFDDQFSVERPDGSNFTLKIRSTKLEDSAMYFCASRDSSYNSPLHFGNGTRLTVT.

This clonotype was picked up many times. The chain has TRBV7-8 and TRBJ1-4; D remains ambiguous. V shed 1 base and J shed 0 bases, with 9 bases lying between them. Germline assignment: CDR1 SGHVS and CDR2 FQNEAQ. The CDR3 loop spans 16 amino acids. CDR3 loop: CASSLGRTSTNEKLFF. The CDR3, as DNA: TGTGCCAGCAGCTTAGGGCGAACTTCAACTAATGAAAAACTGTTTTTT.

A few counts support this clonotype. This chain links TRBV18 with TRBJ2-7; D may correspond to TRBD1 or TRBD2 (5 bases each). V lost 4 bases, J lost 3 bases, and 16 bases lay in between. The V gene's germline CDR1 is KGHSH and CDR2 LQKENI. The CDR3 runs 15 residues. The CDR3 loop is CASSQTTGPFYEQYF. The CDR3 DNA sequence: TGTGCCAGCTCACAAACGACGGGACCCTTCTACGAGCAGTACTTC.

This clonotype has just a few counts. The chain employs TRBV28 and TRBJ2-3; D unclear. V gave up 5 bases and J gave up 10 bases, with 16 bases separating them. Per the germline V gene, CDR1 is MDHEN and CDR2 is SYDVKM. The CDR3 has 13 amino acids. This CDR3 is CASSTDQTQPQYF. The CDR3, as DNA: TGTGCCAGCAGTACCGACCAGACTCAGCCGCAGTATTTT.

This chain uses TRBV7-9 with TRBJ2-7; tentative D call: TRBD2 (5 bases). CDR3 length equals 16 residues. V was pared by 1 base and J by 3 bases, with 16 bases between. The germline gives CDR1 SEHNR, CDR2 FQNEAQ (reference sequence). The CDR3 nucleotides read TGTGCCAGCAGCTTAGACGCAAGCGCGGGTCACTACGAGCAGTACTTC. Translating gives CASSLDASAGHYEQYF.

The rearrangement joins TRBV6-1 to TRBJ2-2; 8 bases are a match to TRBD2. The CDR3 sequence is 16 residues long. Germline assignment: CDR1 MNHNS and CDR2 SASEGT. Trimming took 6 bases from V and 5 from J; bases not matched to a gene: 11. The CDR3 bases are TGTGCCAGCAGCGGGGGGGAGCCTATAGGGACCGGGGAGCTGTTTTTT. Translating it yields CASSGGEPIGTGELFF.

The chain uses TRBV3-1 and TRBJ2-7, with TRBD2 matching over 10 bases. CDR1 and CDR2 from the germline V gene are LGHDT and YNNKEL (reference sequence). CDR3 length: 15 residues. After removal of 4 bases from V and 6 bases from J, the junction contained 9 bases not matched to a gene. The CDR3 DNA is TGTGCCAGCAGCCGACGGCTAGCGGGAGAGACCGAGCAGTACTTC. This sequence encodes CASSRRLAGETEQYF.

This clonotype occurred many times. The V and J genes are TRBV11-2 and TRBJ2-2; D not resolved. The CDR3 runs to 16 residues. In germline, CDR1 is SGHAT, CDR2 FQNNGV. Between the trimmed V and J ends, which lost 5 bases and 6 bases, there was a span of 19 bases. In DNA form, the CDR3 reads TGTGCCAGCAGCGCGACCGGGTCTAGAACTGCCGGGGAGCTGTTTTTT. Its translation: CASSATGSRTAGELFF.

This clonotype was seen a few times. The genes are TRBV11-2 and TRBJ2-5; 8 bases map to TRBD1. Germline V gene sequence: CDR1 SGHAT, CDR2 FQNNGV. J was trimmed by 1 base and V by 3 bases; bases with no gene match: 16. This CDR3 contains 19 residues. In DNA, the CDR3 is TGTGCCAGCAGCTTGATCTCCCGCACAGGGGGTGGAGGCCAAGAGACCCAGTACTTC. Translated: CASSLISRTGGGGQETQYF.

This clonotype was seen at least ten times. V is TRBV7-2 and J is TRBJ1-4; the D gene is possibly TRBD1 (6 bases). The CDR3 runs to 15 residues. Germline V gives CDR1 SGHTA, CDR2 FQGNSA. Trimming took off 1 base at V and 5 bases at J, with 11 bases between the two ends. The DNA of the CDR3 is TGTGCCAGCAGCTTAGGACAGGTGGAAAATGAAAAACTGTTTTTT. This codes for CASSLGQVENEKLFF.

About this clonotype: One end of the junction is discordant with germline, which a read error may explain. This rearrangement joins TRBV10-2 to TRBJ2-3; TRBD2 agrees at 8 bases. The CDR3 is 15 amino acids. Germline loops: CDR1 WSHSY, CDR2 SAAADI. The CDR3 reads CASSSPAGGTDTQYF. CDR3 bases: TGCGCAAGCAGTTCTCCAGCGGGGGGCACAGATACGCAGTATTTT.

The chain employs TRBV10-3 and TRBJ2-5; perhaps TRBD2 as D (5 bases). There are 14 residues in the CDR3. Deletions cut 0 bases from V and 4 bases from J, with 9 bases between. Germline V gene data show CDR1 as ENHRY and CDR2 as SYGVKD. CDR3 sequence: CAISESAGVETQYF. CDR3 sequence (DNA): TGTGCCATCAGTGAGTCGGCCGGGGTAGAGACCCAGTACTTC.

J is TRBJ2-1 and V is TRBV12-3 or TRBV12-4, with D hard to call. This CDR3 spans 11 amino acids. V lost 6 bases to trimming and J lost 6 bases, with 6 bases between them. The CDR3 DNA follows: TGTGCCAGCAGCGGCCTCAATGAGCAGTTCTTC. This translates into CASSGLNEQFF.

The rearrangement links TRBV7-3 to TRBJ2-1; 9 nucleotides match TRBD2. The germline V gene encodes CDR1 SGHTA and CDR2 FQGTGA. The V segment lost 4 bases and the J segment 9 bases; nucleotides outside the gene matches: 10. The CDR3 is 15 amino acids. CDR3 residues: CASSSWRGGASEQFF. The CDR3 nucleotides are TGTGCCAGCAGCTCGTGGCGGGGGGGTGCTTCTGAGCAGTTCTTC.

In DNA, the CDR3 is TGTGCCAGCAGCTTAGCGTGGCTTCACAAGAAGGCAGATACGCAGTATTTT. It translates to CASSLAWLHKKADTQYF. The V and J genes are TRBV7-2 and TRBJ2-3; D unresolved. This CDR3 spans 17 amino acids. In germline, CDR1 is SGHTA, CDR2 FQGNSA. Between the trimmed V and J ends, which lost 0 bases and 4 bases, there was a span of 17 bases.

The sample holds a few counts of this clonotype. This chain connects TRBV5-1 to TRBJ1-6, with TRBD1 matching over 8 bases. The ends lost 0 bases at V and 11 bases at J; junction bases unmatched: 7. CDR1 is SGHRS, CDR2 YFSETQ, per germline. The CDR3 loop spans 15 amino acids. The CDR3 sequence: CASSLERQGITPLHF. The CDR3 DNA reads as TGCGCCAGCAGCTTGGAGAGACAGGGGATTACACCCCTCCACTTT.